This paragraph reports one T cell receptor beta chain. No antigen is known for it. Using immunoSEQ multiplex PCR, the repertoire was profiled, and TCRdb retains in-frame clones only, with some absent. The data contain around 72,000 clones, about nine tenths of them seen just once; the ten biggest clones take up around 8.2%. CDR1 LGHNA and CDR2 YSLEER come from the germline V gene. Trimming cost V 8 bases and J 1 base, with 15 bases left between them. The length of the CDR3 is 15 residues. These data are taken from a study of OX40 agonist ivuxolimab in advanced cancers. Study-wide findings and caveats: Also present in some nonresponders was a low level of normalized T-cell clonal expansion.

The material was CD4+ or CD8+ T cells sorted from blood, obtained in a trial of the OX40 agonist ivuxolimab. The chain employs TRBV4-3 and TRBJ1-3, with D possibly TRBD1 on 5 matching bases. This sequence originates from an adult with an advanced solid tumor such as melanoma, head and neck, liver or kidney cancer. CDR3: CASGDAINSGNTIYF. The DNA for the CDR3 is TGCGCCAGCGGGGACGCGATAAATTCTGGAAACACCATATATTTT.